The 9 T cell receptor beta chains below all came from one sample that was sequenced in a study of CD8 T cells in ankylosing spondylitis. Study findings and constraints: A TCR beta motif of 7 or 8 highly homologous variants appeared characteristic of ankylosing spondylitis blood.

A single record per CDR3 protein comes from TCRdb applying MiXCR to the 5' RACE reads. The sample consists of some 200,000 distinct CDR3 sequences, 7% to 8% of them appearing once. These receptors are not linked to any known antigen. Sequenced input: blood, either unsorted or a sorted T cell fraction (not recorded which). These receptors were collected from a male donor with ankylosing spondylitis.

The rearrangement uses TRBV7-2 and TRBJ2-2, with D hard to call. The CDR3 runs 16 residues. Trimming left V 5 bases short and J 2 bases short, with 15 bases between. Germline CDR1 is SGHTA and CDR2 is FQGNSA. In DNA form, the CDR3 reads TGTGCCAGCAGCCAGGACCAACATCGTAACACCGGGGAGCTGTTTTTT. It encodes CASSQDQHRNTGELFF.

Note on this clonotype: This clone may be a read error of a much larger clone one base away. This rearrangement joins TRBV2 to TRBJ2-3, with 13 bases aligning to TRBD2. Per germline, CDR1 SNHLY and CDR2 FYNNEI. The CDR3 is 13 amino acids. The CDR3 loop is CAGSGTSGVAQYF. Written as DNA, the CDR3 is TGTGCCGGCAGTGGGACTAGCGGGGTTGCGCAGTATTTT.

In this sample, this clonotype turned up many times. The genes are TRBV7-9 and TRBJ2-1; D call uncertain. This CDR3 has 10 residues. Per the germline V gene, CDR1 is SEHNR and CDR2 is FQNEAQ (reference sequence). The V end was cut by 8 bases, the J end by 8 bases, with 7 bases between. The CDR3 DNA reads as TGTGCCAGCGGGTCGGATGAGCAGTTCTTC. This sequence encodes CASGSDEQFF.

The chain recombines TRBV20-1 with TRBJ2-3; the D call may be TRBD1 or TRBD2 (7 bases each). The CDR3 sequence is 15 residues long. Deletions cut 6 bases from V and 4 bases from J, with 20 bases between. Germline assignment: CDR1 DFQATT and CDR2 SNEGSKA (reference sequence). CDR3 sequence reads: CSAQGGGLQPDTQYF. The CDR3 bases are TGCAGTGCCCAGGGGGGGGGGCTTCAACCAGATACGCAGTATTTT.

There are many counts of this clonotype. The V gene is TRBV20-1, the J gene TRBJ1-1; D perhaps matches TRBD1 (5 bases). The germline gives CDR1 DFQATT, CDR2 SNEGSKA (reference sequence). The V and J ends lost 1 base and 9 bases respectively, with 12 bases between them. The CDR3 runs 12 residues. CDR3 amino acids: CSARGYSGQAFF. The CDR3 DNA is TGCAGTGCTAGAGGATACTCGGGACAAGCTTTCTTT.

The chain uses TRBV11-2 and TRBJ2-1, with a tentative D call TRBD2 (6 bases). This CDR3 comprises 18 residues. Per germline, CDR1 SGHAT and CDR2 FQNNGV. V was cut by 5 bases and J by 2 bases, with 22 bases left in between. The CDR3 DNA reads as TGTGCCAGCAGCCTACTAGCAGCACCCGTCGGCGCCTACAATGAGCAGTTCTTC. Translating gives CASSLLAAPVGAYNEQFF.

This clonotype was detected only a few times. This chain's CDR3 is CASSSAAGLDTQYF. The DNA of the CDR3 is TGTGCCAGCAGTTCAGCCGCGGGGTTAGATACGCAGTATTTT. The chain combines TRBV27 with TRBJ2-3; D possibly corresponds to TRBD2 (6 bases). CDR1 is MNHEY and CDR2 is SMNVEV in the germline V gene (reference sequence). Trimming removed 4 bases from V and 5 bases from J, with 13 bases in between. CDR3 length: 14 residues.

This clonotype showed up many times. For the CDR3, the DNA is TGTGCCAGCAGCCATGGAGGCATGAACACTGAAGCTTTCTTT. Translated, it gives CASSHGGMNTEAFF. The rearrangement uses TRBV7-9 and TRBJ1-1; no reliable D call. CDR1 SEHNR and CDR2 FQNEAQ come from the germline V gene (reference sequence). This CDR3 spans 14 amino acids. V was cut by 5 bases and J by 0 bases, with 10 bases left in between.

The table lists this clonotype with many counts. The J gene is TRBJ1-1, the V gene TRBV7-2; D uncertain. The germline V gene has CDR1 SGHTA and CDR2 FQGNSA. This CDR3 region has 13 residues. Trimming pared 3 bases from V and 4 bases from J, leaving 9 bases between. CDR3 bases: TGTGCCAGCAGCTTTGGGTGGAGCACTGAAGCTTTCTTT. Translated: CASSFGWSTEAFF. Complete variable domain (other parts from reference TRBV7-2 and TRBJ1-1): GAGVSQSPSNKVTEKGKDVELRCDPISGHTALYWYRQSLGQGLEFLIYFQGNSAPDKSGLPSDRFSAERTGGSVSTLTIQRTQQEDSAVYLCASSFGWSTEAFFGQGTRLTVV.